This TCR beta chain was captured by sequencing in a study of cytomegalovirus exposure and HLA in healthy donors. About the study: Roughly 170 million T cells yielded 110 million or so unique TCR beta sequences in earlier analysis. The Caucasian-associated ancestry cluster contained roughly four fifths of the roughly 390 genotyped donors.

Amplification used 60 Vbeta primers and 13 Jbeta primers. Repertoires were generated with immunoSEQ multiplex PCR, while TCRdb's copy carries only in-frame clones and drops some. The sample lists 100,000 to 150,000 clones, approximately 17% occurring once. Regarding the study as a whole: A later analysis linked a missense variant in DCLRE1C to the trimming of TCR beta V and J genes. Within the data, a cluster of highly shared sequence variants was likely a sequencing artifact.

On this clone: Its antigen is still unknown.

V was clipped by 6 bases and J by 1 base, with 7 bases between them. This CDR3 has 13 residues. CDR1 MDHEN and CDR2 SYDVKM come from the germline V gene. The sample comprised PBMCs. The receptor comes from a female donor in good health and CMV-seropositive. The gene calls are TRBV28 and TRBJ1-3, with D unresolved. The CDR3 DNA reads as TGTGCCAGCAGACGGAGATCTGGAAACACCATATATTTT. This translates into CASRRRSGNTIYF. Looking up the rest from reference TRBV28 and TRBJ1-3 gives the full variable domain: DVKVTQSSRYLVKRTGEKVFLECVQDMDHENMFWYRQDPGLGLRLIYFSYDVKMKEKGDIPEGYSVSREKKERFSLILESASTNQTSMYLCASRRRSGNTIYFGEGSWLTVV.